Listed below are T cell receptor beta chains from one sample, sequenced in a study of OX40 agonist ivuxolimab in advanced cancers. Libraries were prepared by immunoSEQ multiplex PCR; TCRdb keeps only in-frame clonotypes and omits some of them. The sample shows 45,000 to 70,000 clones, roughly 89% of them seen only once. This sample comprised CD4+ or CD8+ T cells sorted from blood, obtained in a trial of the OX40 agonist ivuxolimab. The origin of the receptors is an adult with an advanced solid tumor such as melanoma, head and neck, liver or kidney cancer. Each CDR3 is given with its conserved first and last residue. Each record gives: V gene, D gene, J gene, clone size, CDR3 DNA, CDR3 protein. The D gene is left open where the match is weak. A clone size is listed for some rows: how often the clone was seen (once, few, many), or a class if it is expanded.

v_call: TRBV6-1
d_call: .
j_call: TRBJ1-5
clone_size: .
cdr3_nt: TGTGCCAGCAGTGAACGGTTAGGATCCTGGGGTCAGCCCCAGCATTTT
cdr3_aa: CASSERLGSWGQPQHF

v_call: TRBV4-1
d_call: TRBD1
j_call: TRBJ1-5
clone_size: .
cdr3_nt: TGCGCCAGCAGCCAGACCCGACAGGGCGGGAGCAATCAGCCCCAGCATTTT
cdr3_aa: CASSQTRQGGSNQPQHF

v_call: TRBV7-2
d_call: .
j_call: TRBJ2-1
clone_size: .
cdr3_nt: TGTGCCAGCAGCTATTACAATGAGCAGTTCTTC
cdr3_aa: CASSYYNEQFF

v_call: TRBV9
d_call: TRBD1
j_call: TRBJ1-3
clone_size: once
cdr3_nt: TGTGCCAGCAGCGTCCAGACAGGGCGTGGAAACACCATATATTTT
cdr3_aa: CASSVQTGRGNTIYF

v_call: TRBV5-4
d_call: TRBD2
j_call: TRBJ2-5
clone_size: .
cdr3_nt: TGTGCCAGCAGTCGTAAACTAGCGGGACAAGAGACCCAGTACTTC
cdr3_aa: CASSRKLAGQETQYF

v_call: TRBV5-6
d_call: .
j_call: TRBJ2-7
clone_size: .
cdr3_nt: TGTGCCAGCAGCTCGTGGGAGACCTCCTACGAGCAGTACTTC
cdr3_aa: CASSSWETSYEQYF

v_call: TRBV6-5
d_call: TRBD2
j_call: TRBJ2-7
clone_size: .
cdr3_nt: TGTGCCAGCAGTTTGACCCTAGCGGTCAACTCCTACGAGCAGTACTTC
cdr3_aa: CASSLTLAVNSYEQYF

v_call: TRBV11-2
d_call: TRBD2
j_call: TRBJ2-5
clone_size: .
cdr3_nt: TGTGCCAGCAGCAGAGGGACTAGCGGGGGTCAAGAGACCCAGTACTTC
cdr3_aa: CASSRGTSGGQETQYF

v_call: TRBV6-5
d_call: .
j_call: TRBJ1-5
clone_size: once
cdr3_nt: TGTGCCAGCAGTTACGGGGGGGCTGGCAATCAGCCCCAGCATTTT
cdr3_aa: CASSYGGAGNQPQHF

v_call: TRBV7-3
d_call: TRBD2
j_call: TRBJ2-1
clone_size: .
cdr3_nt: TGTGCCAGCAGCGCAAGACTAGCGGGGGGGAGCAGCTCCTACAATGAGCAGTTCTTC
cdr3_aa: CASSARLAGGSSSYNEQFF

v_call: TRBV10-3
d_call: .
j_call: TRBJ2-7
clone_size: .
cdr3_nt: TGTGCCATCAGAGACAGCGCGAAGACCTACGAGCAGTACTTC
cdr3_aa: CAIRDSAKTYEQYF

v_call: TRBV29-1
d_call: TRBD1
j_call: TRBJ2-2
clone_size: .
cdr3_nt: TGCAGCGTTCTCAGGGGGTTCACCGGGGAGCTGTTTTTT
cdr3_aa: CSVLRGFTGELFF

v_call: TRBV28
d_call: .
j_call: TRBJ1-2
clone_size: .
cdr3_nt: TGTGCCAGCAGTTTGGGCATAAACTATGGCTACACCTTC
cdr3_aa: CASSLGINYGYTF

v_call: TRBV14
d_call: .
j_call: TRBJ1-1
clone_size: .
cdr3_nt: TGTGCCAGCAGCCAATCGCGGACCACTGAAGCTTTCTTT
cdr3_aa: CASSQSRTTEAFF

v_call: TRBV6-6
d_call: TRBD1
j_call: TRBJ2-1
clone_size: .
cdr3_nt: TGTGCCAGCAGTGGGGGACAGGGCTTCTCCTACAATGAGCAGTTCTTC
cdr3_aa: CASSGGQGFSYNEQFF

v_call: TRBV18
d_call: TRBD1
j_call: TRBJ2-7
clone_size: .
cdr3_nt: TGTGCCAGCACCCCGGGACAGCGATCCTACGAGCAGTACTTC
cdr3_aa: CASTPGQRSYEQYF

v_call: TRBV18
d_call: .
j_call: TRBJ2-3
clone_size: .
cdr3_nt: TGTGCCAGCTCACCCCTAGCGATCACAGATACGCAGTATTTT
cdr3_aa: CASSPLAITDTQYF

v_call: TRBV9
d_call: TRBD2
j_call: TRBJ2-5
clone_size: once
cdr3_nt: TGTGCCAGCAGCGCACTAGCGAGCCAAGAGACCCAGTACTTC
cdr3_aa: CASSALASQETQYF

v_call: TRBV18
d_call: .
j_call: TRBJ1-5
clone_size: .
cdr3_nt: TGTGCCAGCTCACCCAGCGGGGAAACAAGGGGCCACCAGCCCCAGCATTTT
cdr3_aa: CASSPSGETRGHQPQHF

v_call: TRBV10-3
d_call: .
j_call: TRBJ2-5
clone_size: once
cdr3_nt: TGTGCCATCAGTGTGGTGAGAGCGATCCAAGAGACCCAGTACTTC
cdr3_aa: CAISVVRAIQETQYF

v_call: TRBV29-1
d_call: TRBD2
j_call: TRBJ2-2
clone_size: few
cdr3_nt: TGCAGCGACACTAGGCGGGAGACCGGGGAGCTGTTTTTT
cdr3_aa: CSDTRRETGELFF

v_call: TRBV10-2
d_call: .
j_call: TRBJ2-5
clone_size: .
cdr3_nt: TGCGCCAGCAGGCATAAAGAGACCCAGTACTTC
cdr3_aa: CASRHKETQYF

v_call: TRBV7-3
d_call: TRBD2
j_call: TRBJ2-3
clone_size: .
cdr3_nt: TGTGCCAGCAGCTTAGCGGGGGGCCGAGGGGATACGCAGTATTTT
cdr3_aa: CASSLAGGRGDTQYF

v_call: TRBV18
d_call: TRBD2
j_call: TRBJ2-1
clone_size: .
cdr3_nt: TGTGCCAGCTCACCAACTAGCGGGGGTCTAGGTGAGCAGTTCTTC
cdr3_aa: CASSPTSGGLGEQFF

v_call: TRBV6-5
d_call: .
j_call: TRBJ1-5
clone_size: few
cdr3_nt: TGTGCCAGCAGCCCTTGGTACAATCAGCCCCAGCATTTT
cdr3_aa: CASSPWYNQPQHF

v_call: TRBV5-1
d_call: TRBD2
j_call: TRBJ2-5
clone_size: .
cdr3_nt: TGCGCCAGCAGCCTAGCTGTGACGGGGGGGGAGACCCAGTACTTC
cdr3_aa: CASSLAVTGGETQYF

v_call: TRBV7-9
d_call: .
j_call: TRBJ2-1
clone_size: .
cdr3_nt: TGTGCCAGCAGCTTGACGGCGAGCAGCAATGAGCAGTTCTTC
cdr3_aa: CASSLTASSNEQFF

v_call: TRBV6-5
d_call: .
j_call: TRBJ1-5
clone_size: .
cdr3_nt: TGTGCCAGCAGTTCGAAGCGGGGTGGCAATCAGCCCCAGCATTTT
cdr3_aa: CASSSKRGGNQPQHF

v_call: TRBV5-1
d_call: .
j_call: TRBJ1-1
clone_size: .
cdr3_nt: TGCGCCAGCAGCCCCCGTGGGGGAGCGAACACTGAAGCTTTCTTT
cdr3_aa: CASSPRGGANTEAFF

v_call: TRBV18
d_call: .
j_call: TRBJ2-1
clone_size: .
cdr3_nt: TGTGCCAGCTCACCAGCTAGGAACAATGAGCAGTTCTTC
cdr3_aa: CASSPARNNEQFF

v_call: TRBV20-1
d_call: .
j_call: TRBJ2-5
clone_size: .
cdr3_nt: TGCAGTGCTACACGAGAGACCCAGTACTTC
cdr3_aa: CSATRETQYF

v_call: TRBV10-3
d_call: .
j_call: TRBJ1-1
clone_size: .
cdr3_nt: TGTGCCATCAGTGTCCGGGACACCACTGAAGCTTTCTTT
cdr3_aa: CAISVRDTTEAFF

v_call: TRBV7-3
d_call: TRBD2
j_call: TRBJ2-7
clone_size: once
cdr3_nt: TGTGCCAGCAGCCCGACTAGCGGGCCCCTCTACGAGCAGTACTTC
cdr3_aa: CASSPTSGPLYEQYF

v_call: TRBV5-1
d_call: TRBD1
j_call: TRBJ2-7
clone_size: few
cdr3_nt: TGCGCCAGCAGCTTGGGGACAGGAGGCGAGCAGTACTTC
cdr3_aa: CASSLGTGGEQYF

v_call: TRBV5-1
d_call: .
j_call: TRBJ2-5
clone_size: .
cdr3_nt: TGCGCCAGCAGCTTGGCAGCAGGGGAGACCCAGTACTTC
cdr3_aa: CASSLAAGETQYF

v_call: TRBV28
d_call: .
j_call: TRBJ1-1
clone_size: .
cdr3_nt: TGTGCCAGCAGTTCAAGGAAAGGTGAAGCTTTCTTT
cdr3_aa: CASSSRKGEAFF

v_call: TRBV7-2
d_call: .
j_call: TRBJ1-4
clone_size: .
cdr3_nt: TGTGCCAGCAGTCGTACAGGGATGGCTAATGAAAAACTGTTTTTT
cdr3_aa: CASSRTGMANEKLFF

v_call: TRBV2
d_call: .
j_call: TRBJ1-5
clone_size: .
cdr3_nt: TGTGCCAGCAGCGATAGCAATCAGCCCCAGCATTTT
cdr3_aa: CASSDSNQPQHF

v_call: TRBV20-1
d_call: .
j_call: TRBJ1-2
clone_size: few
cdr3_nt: TGCAGTGCTCCCGGGACACAAGGCTACACCTTC
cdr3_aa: CSAPGTQGYTF

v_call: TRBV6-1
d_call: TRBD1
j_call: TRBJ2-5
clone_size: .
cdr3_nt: TGTGCCAGCAGGGGACAGGCTGTGGAGACCCAGTACTTC
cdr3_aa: CASRGQAVETQYF

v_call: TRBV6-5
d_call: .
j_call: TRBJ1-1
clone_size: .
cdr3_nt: TGTGCCAGCAAGGAGGACAGTTTGAACACTGAAGCTTTCTTT
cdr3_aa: CASKEDSLNTEAFF

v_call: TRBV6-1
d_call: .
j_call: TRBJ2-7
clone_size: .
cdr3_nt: TGTGCCAGCAGTACGAACAGGGGAGGCTACGAGCAGTACTTC
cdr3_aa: CASSTNRGGYEQYF

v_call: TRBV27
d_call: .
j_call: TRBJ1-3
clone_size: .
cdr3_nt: TGTGCCAGCAGGGCCGTAGGGGCAAACACCATATATTTT
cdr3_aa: CASRAVGANTIYF

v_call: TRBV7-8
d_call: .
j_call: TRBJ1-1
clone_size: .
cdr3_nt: TGTGCCAGCAGCGGGGTAGTGGGGACTGAAGCTTTCTTT
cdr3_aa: CASSGVVGTEAFF

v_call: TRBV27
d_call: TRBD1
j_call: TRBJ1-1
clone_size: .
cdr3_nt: TGTGCCAGCAGTATAGACAGGGTTCAGGACACTGAAGCTTTCTTT
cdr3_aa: CASSIDRVQDTEAFF

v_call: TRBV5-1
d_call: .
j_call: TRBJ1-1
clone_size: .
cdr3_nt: TGCGCCAGCAGTAGCGTGGTGGGTATGAACACTGAAGCTTTCTTT
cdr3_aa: CASSSVVGMNTEAFF

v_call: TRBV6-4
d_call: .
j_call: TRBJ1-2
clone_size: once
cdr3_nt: TGTGCCAGCATTCCGGAAGGGACACAAAGTGGCTACACCTTC
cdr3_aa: CASIPEGTQSGYTF

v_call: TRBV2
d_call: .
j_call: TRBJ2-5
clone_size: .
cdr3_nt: TGTGCCAGCAGTGTAGCAACCGGGGGCTGGGAGACCCAGTACTTC
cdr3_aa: CASSVATGGWETQYF

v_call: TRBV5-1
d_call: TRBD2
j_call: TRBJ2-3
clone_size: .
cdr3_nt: TGCGCCAGCAGCCCCGAAGGGAGGACTAGCGGGGGGACAGATACGCAGTATTTT
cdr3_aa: CASSPEGRTSGGTDTQYF

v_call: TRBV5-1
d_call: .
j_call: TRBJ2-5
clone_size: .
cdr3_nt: TGCGCCAGCAGCTGGGCCGGGACGGCGGCTGGAGAGACCCAGTACTTC
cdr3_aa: CASSWAGTAAGETQYF

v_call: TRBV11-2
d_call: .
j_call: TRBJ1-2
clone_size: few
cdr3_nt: TGTGCCAGCAGTCCAGTCAGGGATGGTGGCTACACCTTC
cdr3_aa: CASSPVRDGGYTF

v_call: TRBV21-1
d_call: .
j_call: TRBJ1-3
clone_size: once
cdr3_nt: TGTGCCAGCAGCTCAGAGGCGGAGAGCTCTGGAAACACCATATATTTT
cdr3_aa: CASSSEAESSGNTIYF

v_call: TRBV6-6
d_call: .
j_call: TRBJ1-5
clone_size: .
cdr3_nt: TGTGCCAGCAGTCCGGGACACCAATTGAACAATCAGCCCCAGCATTTT
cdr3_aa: CASSPGHQLNNQPQHF

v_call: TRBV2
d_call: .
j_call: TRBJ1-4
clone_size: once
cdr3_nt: TGTGCCAGCAGTGGGCGAAGATCTCAGGGGAAGCTTTTT
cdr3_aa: CASSGRRSQGKLF

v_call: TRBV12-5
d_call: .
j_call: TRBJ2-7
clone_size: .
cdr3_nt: TGTGCTAGTGGGGGGGATCTTGGCGAGCAGTACTTC
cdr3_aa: CASGGDLGEQYF

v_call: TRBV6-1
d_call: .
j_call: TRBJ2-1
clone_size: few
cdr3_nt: TGTGCCAGCAGTGCGCCGGCTGGGGGTTATGAGCAGTTCTTC
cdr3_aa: CASSAPAGGYEQFF

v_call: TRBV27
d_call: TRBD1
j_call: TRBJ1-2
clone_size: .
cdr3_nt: TGTGCCAGCAGGGACAGGGGATTTGGCTACACCTTC
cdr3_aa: CASRDRGFGYTF

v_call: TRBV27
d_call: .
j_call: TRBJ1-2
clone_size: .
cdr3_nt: TGTGCCAGCAGGGCAGGGGTTTCTCGAGGCTACACCTTC
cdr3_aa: CASRAGVSRGYTF

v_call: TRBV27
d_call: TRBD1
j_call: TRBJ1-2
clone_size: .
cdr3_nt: TGTGCCAGCAGTACAGGACAGGGCCTCTGGTACACCTTC
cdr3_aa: CASSTGQGLWYTF

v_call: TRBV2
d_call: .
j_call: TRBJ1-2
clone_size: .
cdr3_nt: TGTGCCAGCAGTCGGGAAGGGTCTAACTATGGCTACACCTTC
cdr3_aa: CASSREGSNYGYTF